This TCR beta chain is from a study of blood T cell repertoires in COVID-19. Study summary: COVID-19 samples, acute and convalescent, were from the United States, Italy and Spain.

This clone was seen only once. Sequenced by immunoSEQ multiplex PCR; TCRdb stores in-frame clones only, minus some. Of fewer than 350,000 clones listed, 87% are singletons. In germline, CDR1 is SGHTA, CDR2 FQGNSA. Trimming pared 5 bases from V and 5 bases from J, leaving 16 bases between. The CDR3 spans 15 residues. Source material: peripheral blood. The sequence was collected from a woman aged 45-65 years who had recovered from COVID-19. This chain uses TRBV7-2 with TRBJ1-5, with unresolved D. For the CDR3, the DNA is TGTGCCAGCAGCCCCGACGGGAGGGAGCATCAGCCCCAGCATTTT. Its protein is CASSPDGREHQPQHF.